The clone carrying this T cell receptor (beta chain) was recorded at least ten times. The antigen is undetermined. This specimen comes from a study of T cell repertoires in cytomegalovirus infection. At the level of the study: Public TCR beta signatures provided an indication of both CMV infection and a matching HLA type. The study's findings and limits: The ex vivo response was dominated by HLA-C-restricted CMV-specific TCR beta clonotypes. Of the TCR beta families, the public ones yielded a cumulative frequency that identified carriers of CMV plus the relevant HLA.

TCRdb re-called the reads with MiXCR, one entry per CDR3 protein. The sample shows 490,000 or so distinct CDR3 sequences, over 9% of them seen only once. Trimming left V 3 bases short and J 2 bases short, with 11 bases between. The CDR3 spans 14 residues. Per germline, CDR1 SGDLS and CDR2 YYNGEE. The TCR sequence derives from a human donor in good health (CMV status not recorded). Some clones in this sample may be carry-over from other donors' samples. The material sequenced was PBMCs. J is TRBJ2-5 and V is TRBV9; a possible D gene is TRBD1 (6 bases). The chain's CDR3 is CASSEEGGQETQYF. CDR3 nucleotide sequence: TGTGCCAGCAGCGAGGAAGGGGGACAAGAGACCCAGTACTTC.